This T cell receptor beta chain appears in the sequencing data of a study of T-cell reconstitution after alpha-beta-depleted transplantation in children. Unique molecular identifiers were incorporated into the prepared TCRbeta library. TCRdb fed the PCR reads into MiXCR, producing one record per CDR3 protein. The table shows hundreds of thousands of distinct CDR3 sequences, with approximately 15% occurring only once. Worth noting for this clonotype: What it binds is unknown.

The study's findings and limits: Newly made T cells mostly supplied T-cell counts and diversity one year after transplant.

This CDR3 has 15 residues. Per germline, CDR1 SEHNR and CDR2 FQNEAQ (reference sequence). Trimming pared 6 bases from V and 2 bases from J, leaving 13 bases between. Sample: PBMCs, mostly from graft donor cells, taken 360 days after TCRalphabeta/CD19-depleted stem cell transplant. V and J are TRBV7-9 and TRBJ2-2, with D tentatively TRBD2 (6 bases). This clonotype was sampled from a male patient younger than 18 who had a stem cell transplant for acute lymphoblastic leukemia, so the T cells may come from the graft donor. The CDR3 spells CASRSRLGNTGELFF. Written as DNA, the CDR3 is TGTGCCAGCAGAAGTAGACTAGGAAACACCGGGGAGCTGTTTTTT.